This record covers a single T cell receptor (beta chain). Assay used: immunoSEQ multiplex PCR; TCRdb lists only in-frame clones, some missing. The sample has 20,000 to 25,000 clones, roughly 90% seen once. From germline, CDR1 is SGDLS and CDR2 YYNGEE. With 0 bases clipped from V and 5 bases from J, the junction kept 2 bases outside the gene matches. The CDR3 has 14 residues. This specimen belongs to a study of T cell changes during pregnancy in multiple sclerosis. The chain joins TRBV9 to TRBJ2-7, with 10 bases fitting TRBD1. The sequence was collected from a female donor with multiple sclerosis, enrolled in a pregnancy study. This material consisted of CD8+ T cells from peripheral blood mononuclear cells, taken in the first trimester of pregnancy. As DNA, the CDR3 is TGTGCCAGCAGCGTAGGCGGGACAGGGGACGAGCAGTACTTC. Protein product: CASSVGGTGDEQYF.